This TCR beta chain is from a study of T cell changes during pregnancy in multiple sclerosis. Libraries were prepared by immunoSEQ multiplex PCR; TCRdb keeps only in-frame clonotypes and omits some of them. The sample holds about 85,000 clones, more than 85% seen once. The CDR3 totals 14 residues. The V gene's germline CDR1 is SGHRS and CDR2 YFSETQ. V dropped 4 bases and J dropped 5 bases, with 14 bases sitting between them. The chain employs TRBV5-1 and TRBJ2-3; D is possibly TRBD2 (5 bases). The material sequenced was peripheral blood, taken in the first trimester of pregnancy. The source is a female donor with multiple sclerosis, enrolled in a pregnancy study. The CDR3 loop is CASSPFSGRDTQYF. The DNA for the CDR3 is TGCGCCAGCAGCCCTTTCAGCGGTCGAGATACGCAGTATTTT.